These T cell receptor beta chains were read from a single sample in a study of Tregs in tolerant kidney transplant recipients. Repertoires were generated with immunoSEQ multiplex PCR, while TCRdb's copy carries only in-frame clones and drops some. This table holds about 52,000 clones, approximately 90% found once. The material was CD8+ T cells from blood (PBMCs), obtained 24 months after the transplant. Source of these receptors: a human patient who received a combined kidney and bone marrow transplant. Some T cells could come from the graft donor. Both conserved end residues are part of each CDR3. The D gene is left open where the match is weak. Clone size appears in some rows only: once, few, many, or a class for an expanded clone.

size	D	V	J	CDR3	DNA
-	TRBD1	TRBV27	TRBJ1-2	CASSTGTAALYGYTF	TGTGCCAGCAGCACCGGGACAGCCGCTCTCTATGGCTACACCTTC
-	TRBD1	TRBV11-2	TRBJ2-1	CASSFGQGMNEQFF	TGTGCCAGCAGCTTCGGACAGGGGATGAATGAGCAGTTCTTC
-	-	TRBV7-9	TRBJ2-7	CASSSRGPTPYEQYF	TGTGCCAGCAGCTCTCGGGGTCCTACTCCCTACGAGCAGTACTTC
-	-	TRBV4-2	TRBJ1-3	CASSQGSSGNTIYF	TGTGCCAGCAGCCAAGGCAGCTCTGGAAACACCATATATTTT
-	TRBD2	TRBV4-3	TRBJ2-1	CASSQPGLAGVLNEQFF	TGCGCCAGCAGCCAACCGGGACTAGCGGGAGTGTTAAATGAGCAGTTCTTC
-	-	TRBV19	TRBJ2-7	CASKDRSYEQYF	TGTGCCAGTAAAGACAGATCCTACGAGCAGTACTTC
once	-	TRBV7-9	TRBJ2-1	CASSPAPFF	TGTGCCAGCAGCCCCGCGCCCTTCTTC
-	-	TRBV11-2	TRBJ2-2	CASSPVGQLNTGELFF	TGTGCCAGCAGCCCCGTTGGACAGCTTAACACCGGGGAGCTGTTTTTT
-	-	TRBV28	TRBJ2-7	CASSLNEQYF	TGTGCCAGCAGTTTGAACGAGCAGTACTTC
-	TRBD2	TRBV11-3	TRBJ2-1	CASSLDLAGGSWYNEQFF	TGTGCCAGCAGCTTAGATCTAGCGGGAGGTTCTTGGTACAATGAGCAGTTCTTC
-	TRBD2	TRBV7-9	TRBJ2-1	CASSSPLAGDFHEQFF	TGTGCCAGCAGCTCCCCTTTAGCGGGAGATTTCCATGAGCAGTTCTTC
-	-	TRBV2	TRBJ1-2	CASSEGHGRFYGYTF	TGTGCCAGCAGTGAGGGACATGGACGGTTCTATGGCTACACCTTC
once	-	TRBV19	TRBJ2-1	CASSSYDEQFF	TGTGCCAGTAGCTCCTACGATGAGCAGTTCTTC
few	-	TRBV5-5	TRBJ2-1	CASSLDLAYNEQFF	TGTGCCAGCAGCTTGGACTTAGCCTACAATGAGCAGTTCTTC
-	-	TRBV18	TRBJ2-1	CASSPPSNEQFF	TGTGCCAGCTCACCACCCTCCAATGAGCAGTTCTTC
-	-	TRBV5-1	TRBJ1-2	CASSLAGAHYGYTF	TGCGCCAGCAGCCTGGCAGGGGCGCACTATGGCTACACCTTC
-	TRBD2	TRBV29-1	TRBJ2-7	CSVAFPSGSGYEQYF	TGCAGCGTAGCCTTTCCTAGCGGGAGTGGGTACGAGCAGTACTTC
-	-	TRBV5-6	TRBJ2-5	CATKLGVAGSGETQYF	TGTGCTACTAAGCTTGGCGTGGCGGGGAGCGGAGAGACCCAGTACTTC
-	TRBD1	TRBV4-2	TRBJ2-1	CASSHVGDRPIENEQFF	TGTGCCAGCAGCCATGTGGGGGACAGGCCGATTGAAAATGAGCAGTTCTTC
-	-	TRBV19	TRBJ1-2	CASRLGAYGYTF	TGTGCCTCTAGACTAGGGGCCTATGGCTACACCTTC
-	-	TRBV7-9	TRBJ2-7	CASSYQGFYEQYF	TGTGCCAGCAGTTACCAGGGGTTCTACGAGCAGTACTTC
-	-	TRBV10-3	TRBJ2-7	CAISTGLPISYEQYF	TGTGCCATCAGCACGGGACTCCCGATTTCCTACGAGCAGTACTTC
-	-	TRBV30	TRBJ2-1	CAWNPRPSSYNEQFF	TGTGCCTGGAACCCCCGCCCGAGCTCCTACAATGAGCAGTTCTTC
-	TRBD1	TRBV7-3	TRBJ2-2	CASSGDRGGELFF	TGTGCCAGCAGCGGAGACAGGGGCGGGGAGCTGTTTTTT
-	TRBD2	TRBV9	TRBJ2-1	CASSVEGSGGFSYNEQFF	TGTGCCAGCAGCGTAGAGGGTAGCGGGGGGTTTTCCTACAATGAGCAGTTCTTC
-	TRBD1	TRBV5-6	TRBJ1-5	CASSSYLGQGNTDTQHF	TGCGCCAGCAGCTCCTACCTAGGACAGGGGAACACAGATACGCAGCATTTT
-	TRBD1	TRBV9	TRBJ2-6	CASSVESQGGETGHSGANVLTF	TGTGCCAGCAGCGTAGAATCTCAAGGGGGCGAGACAGGACACTCTGGGGCCAACGTCCTGACTTTC
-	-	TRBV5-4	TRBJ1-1	CASSFGSGEVDEAFF	TGTGCCAGCAGCTTCGGCTCAGGGGAAGTTGATGAAGCTTTCTTT
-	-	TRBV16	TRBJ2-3	CASSQSLLAGSSTDTQYF	TGTGCCAGCAGCCAATCCTTATTGGCAGGTTCTAGCACAGATACGCAGTATTTT
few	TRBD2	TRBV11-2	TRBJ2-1	CASSLDGRPSYNEQFF	TGTGCCAGCAGCTTAGACGGGAGGCCATCCTACAATGAGCAGTTCTTC
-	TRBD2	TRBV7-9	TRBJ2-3	CASNPRTSGTSTDTQYF	TGTGCCAGCAACCCCAGGACTAGCGGTACTAGCACAGATACGCAGTATTTT
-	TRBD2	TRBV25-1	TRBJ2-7	CASSEGGGTSSSYEQYF	TGTGCCAGCAGTGAAGGTGGGGGGACTAGTTCGTCCTACGAGCAGTACTTC